The clone carrying this T cell receptor (beta chain) was detected only a few times. No antigen is known for it. These data come from a study of vaccination and CD4 T cells after COVID-19. CDR3 length: 12 residues. Germline assignment: CDR1 GTSNPN and CDR2 SVGIG (reference sequence). Trimming took off 2 bases at V and 7 bases at J, with 11 bases between the two ends. Cultured CD4+ T cell DNA was sequenced using the Oncomine TCR Beta short-read assay. A single record per CDR3 protein comes from TCRdb applying MiXCR to the PCR reads. Of 20,000 or so distinct CDR3 sequences detected, more than 30% appear once; the ten largest clones hold around a sixth. Treatment noted: approximately nine-day PBMC culture with coronavirus spike peptide pools or control peptides (ViraFEST assay).

This rearrangement joins TRBV30 to TRBJ1-2; D remains unclear. This clonotype originated in a human donor who received a COVID-19 vaccine. Sequenced material: CD4+ T cells from blood, cultured in vitro, taken before SARS-CoV-2 vaccination. The CDR3 loop is CAWSPPTSGYTF. CDR3 nucleotide sequence: TGTGCCTGGAGTCCCCCTACCTCTGGCTACACCTTC. Based on the CDR3 plus reference TRBV30 and TRBJ1-2, the full variable domain is SQTIHQWPATLVQPVGSPLSLECTVEGTSNPNLYWYRQAAGRGLQLLFYSVGIGQISSEVPQNLSASRPQDRQFILSSKKLLLSDSGFYLCAWSPPTSGYTFGSGTRLTVV.